The rows below give T cell receptor beta chains drawn from one sample of a study of blood T cell repertoires in COVID-19. Here immunoSEQ multiplex PCR was the method, and the copy in TCRdb shows in-frame clones only, minus some. The table shows fewer than 300,000 clones, with 82% occurring only once. Material: peripheral blood. The receptors shown here come from a young woman with acute or convalescent COVID-19. Each CDR3 is given with its conserved first and last residue. A D gene is named only where the DNA matches it firmly. Size is stated for part of the rows, as once, few or many counts, or as a class when the clone is expanded.

V gene	clone size	J gene	D gene	CDR3 DNA	CDR3 protein
TRBV27	.	TRBJ2-7	.	TGTGCCAGCAGTTTATCGAACAATCGGCTAGCCTACGAGCAGTACTTC	CASSLSNNRLAYEQYF
TRBV7-8	.	TRBJ1-1	TRBD1	TGTGCCAGCAACCTCAGGGGGGCCGGCACTGAAGCTTTCTTT	CASNLRGAGTEAFF
TRBV19	few	TRBJ1-5	.	TGTGCCAGTAGTATGGGCAGGGGCCTTAGCAATCAGCCCCAGCATTTT	CASSMGRGLSNQPQHF
TRBV19	.	TRBJ1-2	.	TGTGCCAGTATTTCGCCGGGGGGAATGAACTATGGCTACACCTTC	CASISPGGMNYGYTF
TRBV7-2	.	TRBJ1-3	TRBD1	TGTGCCAGCAGCGGGGACAGGCCTGGAAACACCATATATTTT	CASSGDRPGNTIYF
TRBV7-9	.	TRBJ1-4	.	TGTGCCAGCAGCCCTACTCAGGGGACTAATGAAAAACTGTTTTTT	CASSPTQGTNEKLFF
TRBV7-3	few	TRBJ2-3	.	TGTGCCAGCAGCTCAGGTTCGCAGCCCAAGACGGATACGCAGTATTTT	CASSSGSQPKTDTQYF
TRBV6-5	.	TRBJ1-1	.	TGTGCCAGCAGTTACGGGGAGACTGAAGCTTTCTTT	CASSYGETEAFF
TRBV2	.	TRBJ2-7	.	TGTGCCAGCACCCGGGACAACTCCTACGAGCAGTACTTC	CASTRDNSYEQYF
TRBV11-2	.	TRBJ2-7	TRBD1	TGTGCCAGCAGCCCAGGACAGGAGTTCCACGAGCAGTACTTC	CASSPGQEFHEQYF
TRBV5-1	many	TRBJ2-3	TRBD1	TGCGCCAGCAGCGCTAGGACAGGGACTAGCACAGATACGCAGTATTTT	CASSARTGTSTDTQYF
TRBV28	once	TRBJ1-2	.	TGTGCCAGCAGTTCACACCGCTATGGCTACACCTTC	CASSSHRYGYTF
TRBV12-5	.	TRBJ1-5	.	TGTGCTAGTGGGACAGCGGGTGGTCAGCCCCAGCATTTT	CASGTAGGQPQHF
TRBV19	.	TRBJ2-7	TRBD1	TGTGCCAGTAGCCAAGGACAGGGGCTCTACGAGCAGTACTTC	CASSQGQGLYEQYF
TRBV11-2	.	TRBJ1-5	TRBD1	TGTGCCAGCAGCTTAGAGTGGGGACAGGGGGGGGAACAGCCCCAGCATTTT	CASSLEWGQGGEQPQHF
TRBV5-8	.	TRBJ1-2	.	TGTGCCAGCAGCTTGGTGGGGAGGGACTATGGCTACACCTTC	CASSLVGRDYGYTF
TRBV28	.	TRBJ2-2	.	TGTGCCAGCAGTTGGGAGGAGACCGGGGAGCTGTTTTTT	CASSWEETGELFF
TRBV9	.	TRBJ1-2	.	TGTGCCAGCAGCAGAGCGGAACCAAGCTATGGCTACACCTTC	CASSRAEPSYGYTF
TRBV12-3/TRBV12-4	.	TRBJ1-5	.	TGTGCCAGCAGTTCCAGGGGTCAGCCCCAGCATTTT	CASSSRGQPQHF
TRBV5-1	.	TRBJ1-5	.	TGCGCCAGCAGGGCGGGCAGTGATCAGCCCCAGCATTTT	CASRAGSDQPQHF
TRBV7-9	once	TRBJ2-7	TRBD1	TGTGCCAGCAGCTTAGCGTTGCAGGGGGAATCCTACGAGCAGTACTTC	CASSLALQGESYEQYF
TRBV6-1	.	TRBJ2-3	TRBD2	TGTGCCAGCAGTGAAGCGTTCCAACTAGCGGGAGTCGGCACAGATACGCAGTATTTT	CASSEAFQLAGVGTDTQYF
TRBV19	.	TRBJ1-1	.	TGTGCCAGTAGTATCCTCAGAGGACGGGGAGACACTGAAGCTTTCTTT	CASSILRGRGDTEAFF
TRBV14	.	TRBJ2-1	.	TGTGCCAGCAGCCAATTACGAAACCGGGACATCAATGAGCAGTTCTTC	CASSQLRNRDINEQFF
TRBV29-1	.	TRBJ2-1	.	TGCAGCGTTGCACTAGGCTATGGTGAGCAGTTCTTC	CSVALGYGEQFF
TRBV7-3	.	TRBJ1-5	.	TGTGCCAGCAGCCCCTCAGGGGCAGGACAGCCCCAGCATTTT	CASSPSGAGQPQHF
TRBV28	once	TRBJ1-2	TRBD1	TGTGCCAGCATCCTGGACAGGCGCTATGGCTACACCTTC	CASILDRRYGYTF
TRBV20-1	.	TRBJ1-5	TRBD1	TGCAGTGCTAGTGGGGGGACAGGGGGCCAGCCCCAGCATTTT	CSASGGTGGQPQHF
TRBV6-5	.	TRBJ2-1	.	TGTGCCAGCAGTCCCTCACTAGGGTGGGAGCAGTTCTTC	CASSPSLGWEQFF
TRBV7-7	.	TRBJ2-7	TRBD1	TGTGCTAGCAGCTCGGGACAGCTATACGAGCAGTACTTC	CASSSGQLYEQYF
TRBV4-2	.	TRBJ1-2	.	TGTGCCAGCAGCCAAGGGCCGGGCTATGGCTACACCTTC	CASSQGPGYGYTF
TRBV4-3	.	TRBJ1-5	.	TGCGCCAGCAGCCAAGATGCGCAGGTCGTTAGGCCCCAGCATTTT	CASSQDAQVVRPQHF
TRBV6-2/TRBV6-3	.	TRBJ1-5	.	TGTGCCAGCAGTACCGGAGAGGACACCAGGTGGAATCAGCCCCAGCATTTT	CASSTGEDTRWNQPQHF
TRBV6-6	.	TRBJ2-1	.	TGTGCCAGCAGTTACGGAGGACAGTGGAACAATGAGCAGTTCTTC	CASSYGGQWNNEQFF
TRBV12-5	.	TRBJ2-7	TRBD2	TGTGCTAGTGGCCCATACTTTAGCGGGAGTGGCTACGAGCAGTACTTC	CASGPYFSGSGYEQYF
TRBV5-5	.	TRBJ1-2	TRBD1	TGTGCCAGCAGCTTTACTGCCCCGGGACAGATTAACTATGGCTACACCTTC	CASSFTAPGQINYGYTF
TRBV25-1	.	TRBJ2-6	.	TGTGCCAGCAGTGGCGGACTAATCAGCTCTGGGGCCAACGTCCTGACTTTC	CASSGGLISSGANVLTF
TRBV4-1	.	TRBJ2-5	.	TGCGCCAGCGGGAGCGGGGAGACCCAGTACTTC	CASGSGETQYF
TRBV25-1	.	TRBJ2-2	.	TGTGCCAGCAGTGAATATTGGCTAGCAGAGAACACCGGGGAGCTGTTTTTT	CASSEYWLAENTGELFF
TRBV6-2/TRBV6-3	once	TRBJ1-2	.	TGTGCCAGCAGTTACTGGGAGGGTTCCTATGGCTACACCTTC	CASSYWEGSYGYTF
TRBV18	.	TRBJ2-3	TRBD2	TGTGCCAGCTCACCCAAACCCTTAGCGGGAGGGCCCGGAGATACGCAGTATTTT	CASSPKPLAGGPGDTQYF
TRBV19	few	TRBJ2-2	.	TGTGCCAGTAGTATCCGCCCGGGGAACACCGGGGAGCTGTTTTTT	CASSIRPGNTGELFF
TRBV5-1	.	TRBJ1-1	.	TGCGCCAGCAGCTTGGGATTCGGGAACACTGAAGCTTTCTTT	CASSLGFGNTEAFF
TRBV3-1/TRBV3-2	.	TRBJ2-7	.	TGTGCCAGCAGCCAAGTCGCCGACAGGTCCTACGAGCAGTACTTC	CASSQVADRSYEQYF
TRBV7-2	.	TRBJ2-3	.	TGTGCCAGCAGCGCCTCTCGGCGGGGCACAGATACGCAGTATTTT	CASSASRRGTDTQYF
TRBV13	.	TRBJ2-7	TRBD2	TGTGCCAGCAGCTTAGGCCCGGCTAGCGGGATGTGCGAGCAGTACTTC	CASSLGPASGMCEQYF
TRBV14	few	TRBJ1-2	TRBD1	TGTGCCAGCAGCCAAGCCTCACAGGGGGTCCATGGCTACACCTTC	CASSQASQGVHGYTF
TRBV18	.	TRBJ1-1	.	TGTGCCAGCTCACCAACTAACACTGAAGCTTTCTTT	CASSPTNTEAFF
TRBV18	.	TRBJ1-2	TRBD1	TGTGCCAGCTCACCAAACCGGGACAGGAACTCCTATGGCTACACCTTC	CASSPNRDRNSYGYTF
TRBV7-8	few	TRBJ2-1	TRBD2	TGTGCCAGCACCCCCTCAAGACTAGCGGCCTACAATGAGCAGTTCTTC	CASTPSRLAAYNEQFF
TRBV30	once	TRBJ1-2	TRBD1	TGTGCCTGCCAGGCGGGACAGGGGTTCACGATCTATGGCTACACCTTC	CACQAGQGFTIYGYTF
TRBV18	once	TRBJ1-1	.	TGTGCCAGCTCACCGAACGGGGGCACTGAAGCTTTCTTT	CASSPNGGTEAFF
TRBV9	.	TRBJ1-3	.	TGTGCCAGCAGCGTAGACAACACAGGAAACACCATATATTTT	CASSVDNTGNTIYF
TRBV13	.	TRBJ2-1	.	TGTGCCAGCAGCCCCGGTGGACAGGGCCTAGCGGATACTTACAATGAGCAGTTCTTC	CASSPGGQGLADTYNEQFF
TRBV7-8	.	TRBJ2-7	TRBD2	TGTGCCAGCAGCCGGGGGACTAGCGGCACCATCTCCTACGAGCAGTACTTC	CASSRGTSGTISYEQYF
TRBV6-5	.	TRBJ2-7	TRBD1	TGTGCCAGCATTAAACAGGGGGCCGGGGAGCAGTACTTC	CASIKQGAGEQYF
TRBV13	.	TRBJ2-5	TRBD1	TGTGCCAGCAGCTTAGCAGGGGGAGCTATCCCGGAGACCCAGTACTTC	CASSLAGGAIPETQYF
TRBV12-3/TRBV12-4	.	TRBJ2-1	.	TGTGCCAGCAGTTTACTGTTTCGGAATGAGCAGTTCTTC	CASSLLFRNEQFF
TRBV28	.	TRBJ1-4	.	TGTGCCAGCAGGAGCGGGGGCGCGGAAAAACTGTTTTTT	CASRSGGAEKLFF